Sequencing of this T cell receptor (beta chain) was carried out in a study of Ad26.COV2.S vaccination and SARS-CoV-2 variants. Findings and caveats of the study: Substantial breadth in spike-specific CD8+ and CD4+ T cell responses was reportedly seen after vaccination. Researchers cautioned that TCR breadth and depth analyses may have underestimated total T cell responses.

CDR1 and CDR2 from the germline V gene are SGHTA and FQGNSA. This CDR3 has 14 residues. V was pared by 5 bases and J by 0 bases, with 11 bases between. The sample's treatment: around 19 received Ad26.COV2.S at low or high dose, single or two shots; 5 received placebo; per-sample allocation not given. Specimen acquisition occurred on day 63 following the initial vaccine or placebo injection. In Boston, an adult donor aged 18-55 years took part. Only in-frame clones appear in the TCRdb table, and some are missing; sequencing was by immunoSEQ multiplex PCR. The data show a few hundred thousand clones, roughly 84% seen once. In the case of this clone: What it recognizes is unknown.

The clonotype was recovered from a person between 18 and 60 years old who received the Ad26.COV2.S COVID-19 vaccine or a placebo. The chain is built from TRBV7-2 and TRBJ2-7; D call uncertain. The sample consisted of peripheral blood, taken in a trial of Ad26.COV2.S vaccine versus placebo. In DNA, the CDR3 is TGTGCCAGCAGCCTCTCGGGCAGCTCCTACGAGCAGTACTTC. It yields the protein CASSLSGSSYEQYF.